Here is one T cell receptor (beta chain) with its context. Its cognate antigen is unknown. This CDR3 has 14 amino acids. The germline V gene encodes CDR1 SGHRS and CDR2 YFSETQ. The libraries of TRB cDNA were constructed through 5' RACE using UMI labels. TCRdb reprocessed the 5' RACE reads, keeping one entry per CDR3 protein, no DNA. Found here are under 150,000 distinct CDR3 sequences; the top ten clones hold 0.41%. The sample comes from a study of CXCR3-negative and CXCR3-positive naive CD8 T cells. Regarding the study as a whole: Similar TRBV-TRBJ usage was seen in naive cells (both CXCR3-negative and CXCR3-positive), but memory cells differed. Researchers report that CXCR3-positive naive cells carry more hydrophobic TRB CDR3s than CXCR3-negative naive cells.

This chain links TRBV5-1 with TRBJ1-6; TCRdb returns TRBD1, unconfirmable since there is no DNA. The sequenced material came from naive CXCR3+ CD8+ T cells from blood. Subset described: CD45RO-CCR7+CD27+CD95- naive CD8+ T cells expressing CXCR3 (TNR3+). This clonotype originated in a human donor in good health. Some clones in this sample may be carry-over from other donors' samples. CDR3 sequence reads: CASSSGQADSPLHF.